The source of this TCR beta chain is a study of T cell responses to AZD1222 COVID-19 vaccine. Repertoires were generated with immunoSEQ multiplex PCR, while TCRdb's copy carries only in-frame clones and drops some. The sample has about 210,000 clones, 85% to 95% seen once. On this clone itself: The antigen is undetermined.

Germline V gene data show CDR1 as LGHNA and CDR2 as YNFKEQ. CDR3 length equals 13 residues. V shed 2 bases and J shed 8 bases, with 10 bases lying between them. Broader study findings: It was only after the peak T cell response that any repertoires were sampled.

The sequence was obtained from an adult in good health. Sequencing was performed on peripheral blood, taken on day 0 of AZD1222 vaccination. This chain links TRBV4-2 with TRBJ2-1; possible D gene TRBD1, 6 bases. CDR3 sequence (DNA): TGTGCCAGCAGCCAAAACAGGGTAGATGAGCAGTTCTTC. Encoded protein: CASSQNRVDEQFF.